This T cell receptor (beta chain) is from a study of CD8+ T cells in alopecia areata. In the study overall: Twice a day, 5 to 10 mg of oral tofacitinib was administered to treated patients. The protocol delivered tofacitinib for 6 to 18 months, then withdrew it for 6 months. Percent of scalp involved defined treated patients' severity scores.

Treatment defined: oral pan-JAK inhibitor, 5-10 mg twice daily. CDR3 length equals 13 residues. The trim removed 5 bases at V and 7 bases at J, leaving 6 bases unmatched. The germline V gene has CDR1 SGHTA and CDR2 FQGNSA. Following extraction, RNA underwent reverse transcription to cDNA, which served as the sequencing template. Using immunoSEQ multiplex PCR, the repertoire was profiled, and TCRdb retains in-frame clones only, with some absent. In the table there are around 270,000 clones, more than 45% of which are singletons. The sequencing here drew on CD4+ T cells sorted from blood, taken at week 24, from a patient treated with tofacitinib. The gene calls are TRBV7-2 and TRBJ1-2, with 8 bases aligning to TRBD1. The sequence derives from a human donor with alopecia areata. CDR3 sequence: CASSRQGSGGYTF. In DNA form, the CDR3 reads TGTGCCAGCAGCCGACAGGGGTCTGGTGGCTACACCTTC.